Shown below are 12 T cell receptor beta chains from a single sample sequenced in a study of T cell responses to AZD1222 COVID-19 vaccine. Libraries were prepared by immunoSEQ multiplex PCR; TCRdb keeps only in-frame clonotypes and omits some of them. The sample gives 110,000 to 150,000 clones, approximately 90% of which show up once; more than 5.5% is in the top ten. Source: peripheral blood, taken on day 0 of AZD1222 vaccination. These receptors were taken from an adult in good health.

The rearrangement joins TRBV27 to TRBJ1-6; 7 nucleotides match TRBD1. CDR3 length: 15 amino acids. The V gene end was trimmed by 6 bases and the J gene end by 12 bases; junction bases not matched to a gene: 14. In germline, CDR1 is MNHEY, CDR2 SMNVEV (reference sequence). CDR3 coding DNA: TGTGCCAGCAGGGCAGGGACAGTCGATGATGGACCCCTCCACTTT. Translated, it gives CASRAGTVDDGPLHF.

The chain is built from TRBV6-5 and TRBJ2-1, with 8 bases fitting TRBD2. The CDR3 is made up of 14 amino acids. J gave up 8 bases and V 0 bases, and 3 bases lay outside the gene matches. In germline, CDR1 is MNHEY, CDR2 SVGAGI. The CDR3 region is CASSYSTSVDEQFF. The CDR3 DNA reads as TGTGCCAGCAGTTACTCGACTAGCGTGGATGAGCAGTTCTTC.

The chain combines TRBV5-6 with TRBJ1-2; 8 bases match TRBD1. Germline V CDR1 and CDR2: SGHDT, YYEEEE. V trimming: 3 bases; J trimming: 4 bases; junction bases outside the gene matches: 2. The CDR3 covers 13 residues. The CDR3 region is CASSSDRGYGYTF. The CDR3 DNA sequence: TGTGCCAGCAGCTCCGACAGGGGCTATGGCTACACCTTC.

The chain couples TRBV27 to TRBJ2-1; TRBD2 matches at 10 bases. Germline V gene lookup returns CDR1 MNHEY and CDR2 SMNVEV (reference sequence). The CDR3 is 15 residues long. V trimming: 5 bases; J trimming: 10 bases; junction bases outside the gene matches: 11. The CDR3: CASSEPLAGEREQFF. The CDR3 DNA is TGTGCCAGCAGTGAACCTCTAGCGGGAGAGCGAGAGCAGTTCTTC.

This chain links TRBV6-5 with TRBJ1-1, with 9 bases fitting TRBD1. Trimming removed 0 bases from V and 0 bases from J; junction bases left unmatched: 2. This CDR3 is 16 amino acids long. The germline gives CDR1 MNHEY, CDR2 SVGAGI. The CDR3 region is CASSYSDRGVNTEAFF. CDR3 nucleotides: TGTGCCAGCAGTTACTCAGACAGGGGGGTGAACACTGAAGCTTTCTTT.

The chain links TRBV6-2 or TRBV6-3 to TRBJ2-7; TRBD1 matches at 12 bases. CDR3 length: 15 amino acids. V dropped 0 bases and J dropped 5; count of bases not matched to a gene: 2. Germline V CDR1 and CDR2: MNHEY, SVGEGT. CDR3: CASSYSGQGANEQYF. The CDR3 nucleotides read TGTGCCAGCAGTTACTCGGGACAGGGGGCTAACGAGCAGTACTTC.

This sequence joins TRBV19 and TRBJ1-2; D possibly corresponds to TRBD1 (6 bases). The CDR3 is 16 amino acids. Germline lookup yields CDR1 LNHDA and CDR2 SQIVND (reference sequence). V gave up 0 bases and J gave up 5 bases, with 16 bases separating them. The DNA for the CDR3 is TGTGCCAGTAGTATAGAGTGGAGGACAGTTTTTTATGGCTACACCTTC. Translation: CASSIEWRTVFYGYTF.

This clone was observed a single time. The rearrangement links TRBV20-1 to TRBJ2-5; no clear D gene. The CDR3 runs to 14 residues. Germline CDR1 DFQATT, CDR2 SNEGSKA (reference sequence). Trimming stripped 3 bases from V and 2 bases from J, with 13 bases between. CDR3 loop: CSASKSAFQETQYF. CDR3 coding DNA: TGCAGTGCTAGTAAGTCTGCATTTCAAGAGACCCAGTACTTC.

The V and J genes are TRBV6-2 or TRBV6-3 and TRBJ1-1, with D hard to call. Germline loops: CDR1 MNHEY, CDR2 SVGEGT. The CDR3 is 11 amino acids. V lost 5 bases and J lost 6, with 7 bases in between. The CDR3 DNA follows: TGTGCCAGCAGTCGGGGAGCTGAAGCTTTCTTT. This translates into CASSRGAEAFF.

The CDR3 coding sequence is TGTGCCAGCAGGGGGGCAAATTCACCCCTCCACTTT. It encodes CASRGANSPLHF. The chain employs TRBV4-2 and TRBJ1-6; D possibly corresponds to TRBD1 (6 bases). The germline CDR1 and CDR2 sequences are LGHNA and YNFKEQ. The CDR3 loop spans 12 amino acids. Trimming shortened V by 6 bases and J by 7 bases, and 7 bases separated the two germline ends.

The chain recombines TRBV7-6 with TRBJ1-4, with a possible D match to TRBD1 (6 bases). V gave up 11 bases and J gave up 5 bases, with 15 bases separating them. The CDR3 extends over 13 amino acids. CDR1 is SGHVS, CDR2 FNYEAQ, per germline. In DNA form, the CDR3 reads TGTGCCGTAGGGGGGCTTGGGAATGAAAAACTGTTTTTT. It yields the protein CAVGGLGNEKLFF.

The chain has TRBV4-2 and TRBJ1-5; D ambiguous. The CDR3 extends over 16 amino acids. The V gene's germline CDR1 is LGHNA and CDR2 YNFKEQ. The V gene lost 0 bases and the J gene lost 6 bases, with 15 bases spanning the gap. CDR3 DNA sequence: TGTGCCAGCAGCCAAGACCAAGTGGGTCTCGGTCAGCCCCAGCATTTT. This gives the protein CASSQDQVGLGQPQHF.